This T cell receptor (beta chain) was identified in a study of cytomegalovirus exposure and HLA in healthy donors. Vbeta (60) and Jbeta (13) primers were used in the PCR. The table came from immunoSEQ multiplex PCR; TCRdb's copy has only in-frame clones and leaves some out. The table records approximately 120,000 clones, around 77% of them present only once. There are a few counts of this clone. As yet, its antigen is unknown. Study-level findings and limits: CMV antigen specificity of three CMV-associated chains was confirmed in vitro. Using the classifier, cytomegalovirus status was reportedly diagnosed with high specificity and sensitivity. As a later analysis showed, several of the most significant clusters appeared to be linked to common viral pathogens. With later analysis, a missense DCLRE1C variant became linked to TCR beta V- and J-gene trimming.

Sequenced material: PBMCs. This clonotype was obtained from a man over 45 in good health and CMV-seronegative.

The CDR3 DNA follows: TGTGCCAGCAGTTTATCGGCGCGGGGGCGCGGCTACACCTTC. Its translation: CASSLSARGRGYTF. V gene TRBV27 combines with J gene TRBJ1-2, with a possible D match to TRBD1 (6 bases). Trimming took 0 bases from V and 8 from J, leaving 13 bases between them. Germline CDR1 is MNHEY and CDR2 is SMNVEV (reference sequence). This CDR3 is 14 amino acids long.